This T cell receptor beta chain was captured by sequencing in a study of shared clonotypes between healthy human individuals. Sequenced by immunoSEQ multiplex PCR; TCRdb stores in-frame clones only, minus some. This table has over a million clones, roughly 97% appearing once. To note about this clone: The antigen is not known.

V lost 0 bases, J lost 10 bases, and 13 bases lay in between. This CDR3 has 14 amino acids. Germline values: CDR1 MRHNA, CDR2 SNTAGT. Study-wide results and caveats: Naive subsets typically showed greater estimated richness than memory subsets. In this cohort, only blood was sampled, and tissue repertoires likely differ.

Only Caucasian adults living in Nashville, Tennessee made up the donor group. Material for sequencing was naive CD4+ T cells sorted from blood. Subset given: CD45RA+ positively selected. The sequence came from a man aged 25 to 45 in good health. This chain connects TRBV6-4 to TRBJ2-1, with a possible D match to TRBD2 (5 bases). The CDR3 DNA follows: TGTGCCAGCAGTGACTCGTCCCTAGCTTTCGAGCAGTTCTTC. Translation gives CASSDSSLAFEQFF.